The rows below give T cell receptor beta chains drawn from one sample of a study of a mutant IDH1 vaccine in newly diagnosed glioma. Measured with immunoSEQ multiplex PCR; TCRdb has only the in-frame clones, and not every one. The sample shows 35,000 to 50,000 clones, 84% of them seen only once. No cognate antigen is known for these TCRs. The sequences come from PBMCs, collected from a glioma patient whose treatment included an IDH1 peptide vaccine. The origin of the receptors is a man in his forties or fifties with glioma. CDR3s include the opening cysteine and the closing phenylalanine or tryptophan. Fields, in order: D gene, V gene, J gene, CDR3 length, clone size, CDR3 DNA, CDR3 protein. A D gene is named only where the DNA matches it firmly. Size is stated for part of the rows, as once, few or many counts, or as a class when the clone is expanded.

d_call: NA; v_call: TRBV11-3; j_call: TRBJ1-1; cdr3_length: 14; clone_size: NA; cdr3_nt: TGTGCCAGCAGCTTAGGACAGAGGAACACTGAAGCTTTCTTT; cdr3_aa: CASSLGQRNTEAFF
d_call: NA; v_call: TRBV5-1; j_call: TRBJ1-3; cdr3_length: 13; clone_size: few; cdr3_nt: TGCGCCAGCAGCTTGGAGGAGGGAAACACCATATATTTT; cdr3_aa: CASSLEEGNTIYF
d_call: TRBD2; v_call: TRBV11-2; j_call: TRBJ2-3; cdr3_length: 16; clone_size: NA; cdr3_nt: TGTGCCAGCAACTTCCCTAGCGGGAGGGCCACAGATACGCAGTATTTT; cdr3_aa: CASNFPSGRATDTQYF
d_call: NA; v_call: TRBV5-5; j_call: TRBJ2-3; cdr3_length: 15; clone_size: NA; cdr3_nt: TGTGCCAGCAGCTTGACGGGACTGTCCACAGATACGCAGTATTTT; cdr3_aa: CASSLTGLSTDTQYF
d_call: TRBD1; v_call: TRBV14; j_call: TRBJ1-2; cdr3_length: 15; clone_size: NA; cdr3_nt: TGTGCCAGCAGCGAAATCACAGGGGGCGCAGGAGGCTACACCTTC; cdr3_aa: CASSEITGGAGGYTF
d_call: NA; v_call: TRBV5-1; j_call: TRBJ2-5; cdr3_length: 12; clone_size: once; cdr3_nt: TGCGCCAGCAGGCGGCAAGAAGAGACCCAGTACTTC; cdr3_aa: CASRRQEETQYF
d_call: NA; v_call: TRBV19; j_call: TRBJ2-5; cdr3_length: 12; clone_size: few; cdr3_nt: TGTGCCAGTAGACAGGCCGGGGAGACCCAGTACTTC; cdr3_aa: CASRQAGETQYF
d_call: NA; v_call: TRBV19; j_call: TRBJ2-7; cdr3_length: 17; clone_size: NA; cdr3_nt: TGTGCCAGTAGTATTTCGGGAGGGAGACAGGGACGATACGAGCAGTACTTC; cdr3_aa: CASSISGGRQGRYEQYF
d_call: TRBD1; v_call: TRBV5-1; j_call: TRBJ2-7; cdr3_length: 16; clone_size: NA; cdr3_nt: TGCGCCAGCAGCGCCTTACCGGGACAGGGCTCCTACGAGCAGTACTTC; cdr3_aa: CASSALPGQGSYEQYF
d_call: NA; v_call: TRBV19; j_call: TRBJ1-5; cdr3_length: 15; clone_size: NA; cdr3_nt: TGTGCCAGTAGTACCACTGGGCAAGAGAATCAGCCCCAGCATTTT; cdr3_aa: CASSTTGQENQPQHF
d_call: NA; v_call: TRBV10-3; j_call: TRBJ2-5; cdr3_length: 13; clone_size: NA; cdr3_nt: TGTGCCATCAGTGTAGGGGGGGCAGAGACCCAGTACTTC; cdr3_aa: CAISVGGAETQYF
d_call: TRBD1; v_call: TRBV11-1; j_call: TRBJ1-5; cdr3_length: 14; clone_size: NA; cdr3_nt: TGTGCCAGCAGCTTGGGGACAGAGAATCAGCCCCAGCATTTT; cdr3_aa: CASSLGTENQPQHF
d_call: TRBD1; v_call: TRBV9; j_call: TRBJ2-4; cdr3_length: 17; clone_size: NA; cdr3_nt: TGTGCCAGCAGCGCATCCGGGACAGGGGGCGCGAAAAACATTCAGTACTTC; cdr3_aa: CASSASGTGGAKNIQYF
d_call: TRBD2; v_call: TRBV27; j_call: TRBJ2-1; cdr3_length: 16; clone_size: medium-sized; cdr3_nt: TGTGCCAGCAGGGACCCAGCGGGGACGTCCTACAATGAGCAGTTCTTC; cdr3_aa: CASRDPAGTSYNEQFF
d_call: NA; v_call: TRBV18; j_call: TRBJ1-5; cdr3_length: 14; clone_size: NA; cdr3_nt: TGTGCCAGCCCAAAAGGAGTTAGCAATCAGCCCCAGCATTTT; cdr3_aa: CASPKGVSNQPQHF
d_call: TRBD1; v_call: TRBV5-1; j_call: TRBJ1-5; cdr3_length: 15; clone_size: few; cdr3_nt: TGCGCCAGCAGCTCGACAGGGCTGGGCAATCAGCCCCAGCATTTT; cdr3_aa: CASSSTGLGNQPQHF